The rows below give T cell receptor beta chains drawn from one sample of a study of blood T cell repertoires in COVID-19. The method was immunoSEQ multiplex PCR; TCRdb's version includes in-frame clones alone and lacks a portion of them. The sample includes around 310,000 clones, under 90% of them seen just once. Sequencing used PBMCs or T cells enriched from blood (not recorded which). The source is a woman aged 25 to 39 who had recovered from COVID-19. Both conserved end residues are part of each CDR3. A D gene is named only where the DNA matches it firmly. Size tells how often a clone was seen (once, few, many) or the class of an expanded clone, and some rows leave it out.

d_call: NA; clone_size: few; v_call: TRBV11-1; j_call: TRBJ2-7; cdr3_aa: CASSLRGGLSYEQYF; cdr3_nt: TGTGCCAGCAGCTTGAGAGGCGGGCTATCCTACGAGCAGTACTTC
d_call: TRBD1; clone_size: NA; v_call: TRBV3-1/TRBV3-2; j_call: TRBJ2-1; cdr3_aa: CASSQDHGTVNEQFF; cdr3_nt: TGTGCCAGCAGCCAAGATCATGGGACAGTAAATGAGCAGTTCTTC
d_call: TRBD2; clone_size: NA; v_call: TRBV30; j_call: TRBJ2-1; cdr3_aa: CAWRSGSSYNEQFF; cdr3_nt: TGTGCCTGGAGAAGCGGGAGCTCCTACAATGAGCAGTTCTTC
d_call: TRBD2; clone_size: NA; v_call: TRBV28; j_call: TRBJ2-7; cdr3_aa: CASSLRGTSGRVTYEQYF; cdr3_nt: TGTGCCAGCAGTTTACGTGGGACTAGCGGGAGGGTTACCTACGAGCAGTACTTC
d_call: TRBD1; clone_size: NA; v_call: TRBV27; j_call: TRBJ1-5; cdr3_aa: CASSLGTGGEPQHF; cdr3_nt: TGTGCCAGCAGTTTAGGCACAGGGGGCGAGCCCCAGCATTTT
d_call: NA; clone_size: NA; v_call: TRBV5-6; j_call: TRBJ1-4; cdr3_aa: CASKSGAFQEKLFF; cdr3_nt: TGTGCCAGCAAATCAGGGGCGTTTCAAGAAAAACTGTTTTTT
d_call: TRBD1; clone_size: NA; v_call: TRBV10-3; j_call: TRBJ1-1; cdr3_aa: CAISPDRDTEAFF; cdr3_nt: TGTGCCATCAGTCCCGACAGGGACACTGAAGCTTTCTTT
d_call: NA; clone_size: few; v_call: TRBV11-2; j_call: TRBJ2-1; cdr3_aa: CASSLLRGPNRNEQFF; cdr3_nt: TGTGCCAGCAGCTTGTTACGGGGTCCCAACCGCAATGAGCAGTTCTTC
d_call: TRBD1; clone_size: few; v_call: TRBV5-6; j_call: TRBJ1-2; cdr3_aa: CASSLWPGGWSGYTF; cdr3_nt: TGTGCCAGCAGCTTGTGGCCAGGGGGTTGGAGTGGCTACACCTTC
d_call: NA; clone_size: once; v_call: TRBV6-5; j_call: TRBJ1-1; cdr3_aa: CASRVTRGGTEAFF; cdr3_nt: TGTGCCAGCAGGGTGACCAGGGGCGGAACTGAAGCTTTCTTT
d_call: NA; clone_size: once; v_call: TRBV6-4; j_call: TRBJ1-1; cdr3_aa: CASSLSTEAFF; cdr3_nt: TGTGCCAGCAGTCTGAGCACTGAAGCTTTCTTT
d_call: TRBD1; clone_size: NA; v_call: TRBV7-3; j_call: TRBJ2-6; cdr3_aa: CASSSTGAGANVLTF; cdr3_nt: TGTGCCAGCAGCTCGACAGGGGCTGGGGCCAACGTCCTGACTTTC
d_call: NA; clone_size: few; v_call: TRBV3-1/TRBV3-2; j_call: TRBJ1-6; cdr3_aa: CASSQALARDSPLHF; cdr3_nt: TGTGCCAGCAGCCAAGCTCTCGCGAGGGATTCACCCCTCCACTTT
d_call: NA; clone_size: NA; v_call: TRBV14; j_call: TRBJ1-1; cdr3_aa: CASSQFYLRDTEAFF; cdr3_nt: TGTGCCAGCAGCCAATTTTATCTACGGGACACTGAAGCTTTCTTT
d_call: NA; clone_size: NA; v_call: TRBV4-1; j_call: TRBJ2-1; cdr3_aa: CASSQEAVAGMKREQFF; cdr3_nt: TGCGCCAGCAGCCAAGAAGCAGTGGCGGGGATGAAGAGGGAGCAGTTCTTC
d_call: TRBD2; clone_size: NA; v_call: TRBV6-2/TRBV6-3; j_call: TRBJ2-1; cdr3_aa: CASSSTSGSVFF; cdr3_nt: TGTGCCAGCAGTTCCACTAGCGGGAGCGTGTTCTTC
d_call: TRBD2; clone_size: few; v_call: TRBV6-1; j_call: TRBJ2-2; cdr3_aa: CASSELAGLGTGELFF; cdr3_nt: TGTGCCAGCAGTGAACTAGCGGGACTTGGCACCGGGGAGCTGTTTTTT
d_call: TRBD1; clone_size: NA; v_call: TRBV3-1/TRBV3-2; j_call: TRBJ1-2; cdr3_aa: CASSPGTGHGYTF; cdr3_nt: TGTGCCAGCAGCCCTGGGACAGGGCATGGCTACACCTTC
d_call: TRBD1; clone_size: NA; v_call: TRBV5-6; j_call: TRBJ1-2; cdr3_aa: CASSRDRLGYGYTF; cdr3_nt: TGTGCCAGCAGCCGGGACAGGCTCGGCTATGGCTACACCTTC
d_call: NA; clone_size: NA; v_call: TRBV5-8; j_call: TRBJ1-2; cdr3_aa: CASSLAGGHYGYTF; cdr3_nt: TGTGCCAGCAGCTTGGCCGGAGGCCACTATGGCTACACCTTC
d_call: TRBD1; clone_size: NA; v_call: TRBV7-9; j_call: TRBJ2-2; cdr3_aa: CASSYLDRGTGELFF; cdr3_nt: TGTGCCAGCAGCTACCTAGACAGGGGGACCGGGGAGCTGTTTTTT
d_call: NA; clone_size: NA; v_call: TRBV5-1; j_call: TRBJ2-6; cdr3_aa: CATGGISGANVLTF; cdr3_nt: TGCGCCACCGGGGGTATATCTGGGGCCAACGTCCTGACTTTC
d_call: NA; clone_size: NA; v_call: TRBV9; j_call: TRBJ1-1; cdr3_aa: CASSRSGYTEAFF; cdr3_nt: TGTGCCAGCTCCCGTTCCGGGTACACTGAAGCTTTCTTT
d_call: NA; clone_size: NA; v_call: TRBV11-3; j_call: TRBJ2-1; cdr3_aa: CASSLEASGLGRNEQFF; cdr3_nt: TGTGCCAGCAGCTTAGAGGCGTCGGGACTGGGGAGGAATGAGCAGTTCTTC
d_call: NA; clone_size: NA; v_call: TRBV5-1; j_call: TRBJ1-1; cdr3_aa: CASSLRQAPANTEAFF; cdr3_nt: TGCGCCAGCAGCTTAAGACAGGCCCCAGCGAACACTGAAGCTTTCTTT
d_call: TRBD1; clone_size: NA; v_call: TRBV6-5; j_call: TRBJ1-1; cdr3_aa: CASSYLTGTTEAFF; cdr3_nt: TGTGCCAGCAGTTACTTGACAGGGACCACTGAAGCTTTCTTT